This passage covers 24 T cell receptor beta chains from one sample sequenced in a study of T cells in Graves' hyperthyroidism and ophthalmopathy (dated by TCRdb to about 2019). Libraries were prepared through multiplex PCR. Instrument on record: Illumina HiSeq 2000. The TCR beta CDR3 regions were amplified from RNA transcripts. A first-round RT-PCR of the TCR CDR3 used the HTBI primer set with the Qiagen OneStep RT-PCR kit. TCRdb reanalyzed the raw reads on its own, using fastp at Q25 for trimming and MiXCR for clone calling, and kept in-frame beta chains. Rows are combined by CDR3 protein, so each entry shows the most common genes and DNA. This sample holds 400,000 to 450,000 distinct CDR3 sequences; roughly 14% were observed only once. The top ten clonotypes cover 13% of the sample. The source material was blood. These receptors were taken from a man in his late teens or twenties with Graves' ophthalmopathy.

This clonotype was detected ten times or more. The chain has TRBV19 and TRBJ2-7, with 8 bases lining up with TRBD2. The germline V gene has CDR1 LNHDA and CDR2 SQIVND (reference sequence). V lost 5 bases, J lost 2 bases, and 5 bases stayed unmatched. The CDR3 consists of 14 residues. The CDR3: CASSLSGTTYEQYF. The CDR3 region has the DNA TGTGCCAGTAGTCTTAGCGGGACAACCTACGAGCAGTACTTC.

This clonotype was counted at least ten times. The chain joins TRBV7-9 to TRBJ2-5; TRBD1 or TRBD2 may be the D gene (5 bases each). The CDR3 has 14 amino acids. V was cut by 1 base and J by 1 base, with 7 bases left in between. The germline gives CDR1 SEHNR, CDR2 FQNEAQ (reference sequence). CDR3 sequence reads: CASSLERGQETQYF. DNA for the CDR3: TGTGCCAGCAGCTTAGAGAGGGGCCAAGAGACCCAGTACTTC.

Many counts were recorded for this clonotype. The genes are TRBV7-2 and TRBJ2-3; possibly TRBD2 for D (6 bases). Trimming pared 5 bases from V and 5 bases from J, leaving 17 bases between. Per germline, CDR1 SGHTA and CDR2 FQGNSA. The CDR3 loop spans 15 amino acids. For the CDR3, the DNA is TGTGCCAGCAGCCTACAATCACTGGGAGGAGATACGCAGTATTTT. Protein product: CASSLQSLGGDTQYF.

The chain links TRBV19 to TRBJ1-5, with D unclear. Germline assignment: CDR1 LNHDA and CDR2 SQIVND (reference sequence). This CDR3 spans 12 amino acids. V lost 5 bases, J lost 6 bases, and 8 bases lay in between. CDR3 nucleotides: TGTGCCAGTAGTCTCGTTAGTCAGCCCCAGCATTTT. It codes for CASSLVSQPQHF.

The genes are TRBV10-2 and TRBJ1-3, with a weak D call TRBD1 (5 bases). Germline V gene sequence: CDR1 WSHSY, CDR2 SAAADI. With 6 bases removed from V and 2 bases from J, the gap between germline ends came to 5 bases. The CDR3 is made up of 12 amino acids. This CDR3 is CASRQAGNTIYF. The DNA for the CDR3 is TGCGCCAGCAGACAGGCTGGAAACACCATATATTTT.

Notes on this clonotype: A much bigger clone sits one base away, suggesting this may be a read error. The rearrangement links TRBV7-2 to TRBJ2-5; 15 nucleotides agree with TRBD2. The CDR3 runs 18 residues. The germline V gene encodes CDR1 SGHTA and CDR2 FQGNSA. The V segment lost 5 bases and the J segment 5 bases; nucleotides outside the gene matches: 12. The CDR3 loop reads CASSLGRTSGRALETQYF. The CDR3 DNA reads TGTGCCAGCAGCCTAGGGCGGACTAGCGGGAGGGCCCTCGAGACCCAGTACTTC.

Remarks on this clonotype: At one boundary the junction diverges from the germline segment, which might be a read error. The chain is built from TRBV5-6 and TRBJ2-6; D possibly corresponds to TRBD1 (8 bases). Germline V lookup: CDR1 SGHDT, CDR2 YYEEEE. The CDR3 sequence is 16 residues long. CDR3 residues: CASRLGQGLRANALTF. The CDR3 DNA reads as TGTGCCAGCAGACTAGGACAGGGACTAAGGGCCAACGCCCTGACTTTC.

This clonotype has ten or more counts. V and J are TRBV2 and TRBJ2-7; TRBD1 might be the D (6 bases). The CDR3 is 12 amino acids. Trimming removed 7 bases from V and 0 bases from J, with 7 bases in between. Germline assignment: CDR1 SNHLY and CDR2 FYNNEI. This chain's CDR3 is CASIGGSYEQYF. The CDR3 DNA reads TGTGCCAGCATAGGGGGCTCCTACGAGCAGTACTTC.

Ten or more counts support this clonotype. The V and J genes are TRBV5-1 and TRBJ2-3; D unclear. The CDR3 is 17 residues long. Germline CDR1 and CDR2: SGHRS and YFSETQ. V was trimmed by 0 bases and J by 2 bases, leaving 16 bases between them. CDR3 nucleotide sequence: TGCGCCAGCAGCTTGGGGCCCCTTGGCGTCCCCACAGATACGCAGTATTTT. The encoded protein is CASSLGPLGVPTDTQYF.

This clonotype has a handful of counts. The rearrangement uses TRBV9 and TRBJ2-7; 8 bases agree with TRBD2. Germline loops: CDR1 SGDLS, CDR2 YYNGEE. There are 15 residues in the CDR3. Trimming removed 6 bases from V and 5 bases from J; junction bases left unmatched: 13. This CDR3 reads CASTLTGGQADEQYF. As DNA, the CDR3 is TGTGCCAGCACCCTCACGGGAGGGCAGGCCGACGAGCAGTACTTC.

V is TRBV6-1 and J is TRBJ2-2, with D possibly being TRBD1 (6 bases). There are 16 residues in the CDR3. The ends were cut back, 7 bases at V and 3 bases at J, with 18 bases in the middle. Per germline, CDR1 MNHNS and CDR2 SASEGT. CDR3 nucleotide sequence: TGTGCCAGCAATAAACAACAGGGTTCTTACACCGGGGAGCTGTTTTTT. This translates into CASNKQQGSYTGELFF.

This clonotype was counted ten times or more. This rearrangement joins TRBV10-3 to TRBJ2-1; TRBD2 matches 7 bases. The length of the CDR3 is 13 residues. With 6 bases clipped from V and 7 bases from J, the junction kept 6 bases outside the gene matches. Looked up from germline, CDR1 is ENHRY and CDR2 is SYGVKD. CDR3 residues: CAIRAGESNEQFF. DNA for the CDR3: TGTGCCATCAGGGCGGGGGAGTCGAATGAGCAGTTCTTC.

This clonotype was seen ten or more times. The chain recombines TRBV7-9 with TRBJ1-5; 8 nucleotides match TRBD1. There are 15 residues in the CDR3. Germline CDR1 and CDR2: SEHNR and FQNEAQ (reference sequence). J was trimmed by 2 bases and V by 5 bases; bases with no gene match: 5. The CDR3 loop reads CASSGGQGGNQPQHF. In nucleotides, the CDR3 is TGTGCCAGCAGCGGCGGACAGGGAGGCAATCAGCCCCAGCATTTT.

This rearrangement joins TRBV10-1 to TRBJ2-2, with D perhaps matching TRBD1 (5 bases). The CDR3 contains 13 residues. Per germline, CDR1 WNHNN and CDR2 SYGVQD (reference sequence). The V end was cut by 6 bases, the J end by 1 base, with 6 bases between. For the CDR3, the DNA is TGCGCCAGCAGACAGGTGAACACCGGGGAGCTGTTTTTT. It codes for CASRQVNTGELFF.

This CDR3 reads CSARETTRDRDYQPQHF. Written as DNA, the CDR3 is TGCAGTGCTAGAGAGACAACCCGGGACAGGGACTATCAGCCCCAGCATTTT. The rearrangement joins TRBV20-1 to TRBJ1-5; the match to TRBD1 covers 9 bases. In germline, CDR1 is DFQATT, CDR2 SNEGSKA (reference sequence). The ends lost 0 bases at V and 5 bases at J; junction bases unmatched: 11. The CDR3 runs to 17 residues.

This clonotype has a single count. The chain combines TRBV15 with TRBJ2-6; 9 positions agree with TRBD1. V shed 3 bases and J 2 bases; nucleotides not matched to a gene: 2. Germline V gene sequence: CDR1 LNHNV, CDR2 YYDKDF (reference sequence). CDR3 length: 16 amino acids. CDR3 region: CATSSWTGAGANVLTF. Written as DNA, the CDR3 is TGTGCCACCAGCAGTTGGACAGGGGCTGGGGCCAACGTCCTGACTTTC.

The sample holds a few counts of this clonotype. The gene calls are TRBV9 and TRBJ2-1; 8 bases align to TRBD2. In germline, CDR1 is SGDLS, CDR2 YYNGEE. J gave up 6 bases and V 0 bases, and 5 bases lay outside the gene matches. This CDR3 comprises 15 residues. The CDR3 spells CASSVGGGRGNEQFF. The CDR3 DNA sequence: TGTGCCAGCAGCGTAGGCGGGGGGCGGGGCAATGAGCAGTTCTTC.

The chain has TRBV19 and TRBJ2-7; no clear D. Germline-derived CDR1 and CDR2 are LNHDA and SQIVND (reference sequence). There are 14 residues in the CDR3. The V end was cut by 6 bases, the J end by 1 base, with 13 bases between. The CDR3 sequence: CASSPTYDSYEQYF. The CDR3 DNA sequence: TGTGCCAGTAGCCCAACTTACGATTCCTACGAGCAGTACTTC. Together with reference TRBV19 and TRBJ2-7, the CDR3 gives the full variable domain: DGGITQSPKYLFRKEGQNVTLSCEQNLNHDAMYWYRQDPGQGLRLIYYSQIVNDFQKGDIAEGYSVSREKKESFPLTVTSAQKNPTAFYLCASSPTYDSYEQYFGPGTRLTVT.

This clonotype was picked up many times. The chain has TRBV5-1 and TRBJ2-5; a possible D gene is TRBD2 (5 bases). V shed 3 bases and J shed 4 bases, with 10 bases lying between them. Looked up from germline, CDR1 is SGHRS and CDR2 is YFSETQ. CDR3 length equals 13 residues. This CDR3 is CASSSGSGETQYF. Here the CDR3 DNA reads TGCGCCAGCAGCTCTGGCAGCGGAGAGACCCAGTACTTC.

This clonotype occurred many times. The chain carries TRBV11-3 and TRBJ1-6; D remains unclear. With 2 bases removed from V and 9 bases from J, the gap between germline ends came to 8 bases. The CDR3 length is 13 residues. Germline CDR1 reads SGHNT; CDR2 reads YENEEA. The CDR3 loop reads CASSLFRGSPLHF. CDR3 nucleotide sequence: TGTGCCAGCAGCTTATTTCGAGGTTCACCCCTCCACTTT.

In this sample, this clonotype turned up a few times. This rearrangement joins TRBV29-1 to TRBJ2-2; 10 bases are a match to TRBD1. This CDR3 region has 14 residues. Germline V gene lookup returns CDR1 SQVTM and CDR2 ANQGSEA. V was clipped by 6 bases and J by 2 bases; unmatched bases: 3. The CDR3: CSVTGGSNTGELFF. The CDR3 nucleotides are TGCAGCGTGACAGGGGGCTCTAACACCGGGGAGCTGTTTTTT.

This clonotype was detected ten times or more. The chain joins TRBV20-1 to TRBJ2-1, with TRBD2 identical over 10 bases. V trimming: 6 bases; J trimming: 8 bases; junction bases outside the gene matches: 10. CDR3 length: 14 residues. From germline, CDR1 is DFQATT and CDR2 SNEGSKA (reference sequence). The CDR3 sequence: CSARTSGLMDEQFF. CDR3 DNA sequence: TGCAGTGCGCGGACTAGCGGACTTATGGATGAGCAGTTCTTC.

This clonotype has ten or more counts. The V gene is TRBV2, the J gene TRBJ2-7; possibly TRBD2 for D (6 bases). The CDR3 runs to 15 residues. The V gene's germline CDR1 is SNHLY and CDR2 FYNNEI. Trimming shortened V by 7 bases and J by 0 bases, and 16 bases separated the two germline ends. The CDR3 here is CASNSGGTLSYEQYF. CDR3 sequence (DNA): TGTGCCAGCAATTCCGGCGGGACCCTCTCCTACGAGCAGTACTTC.

This clonotype was recorded many times. This rearrangement joins TRBV11-2 to TRBJ2-1; D gene uncertain. The germline V gene encodes CDR1 SGHAT and CDR2 FQNNGV. The CDR3 is made up of 16 amino acids. With 5 bases removed from V and 0 bases from J, the gap between germline ends came to 14 bases. The chain's CDR3 is CASSLISRSSYNEQFF. CDR3 in DNA: TGTGCCAGCAGCCTGATTAGCCGGAGCTCCTACAATGAGCAGTTCTTC.